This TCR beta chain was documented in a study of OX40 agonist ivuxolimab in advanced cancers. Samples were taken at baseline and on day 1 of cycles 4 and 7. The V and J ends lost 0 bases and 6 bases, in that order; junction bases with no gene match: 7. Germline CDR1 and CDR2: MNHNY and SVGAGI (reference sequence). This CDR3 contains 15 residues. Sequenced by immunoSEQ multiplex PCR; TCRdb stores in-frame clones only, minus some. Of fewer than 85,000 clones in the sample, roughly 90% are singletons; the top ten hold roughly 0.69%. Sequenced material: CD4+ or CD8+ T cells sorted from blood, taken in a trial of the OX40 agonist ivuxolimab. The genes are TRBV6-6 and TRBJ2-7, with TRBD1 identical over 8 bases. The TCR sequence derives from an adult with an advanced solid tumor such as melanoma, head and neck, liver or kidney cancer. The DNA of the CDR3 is TGTGCCAGCAGTTACTCGAGAGCAGGGGGCTCCGAGCAGTACTTC. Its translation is CASSYSRAGGSEQYF.